This TCR beta chain was sequenced during a study of blood T cell repertoires in COVID-19. As for the study in general: Sites in the United States, Italy and Spain provided acute and convalescent COVID-19 samples.

Profiled with immunoSEQ multiplex PCR; TCRdb holds only in-frame clones, not every one. The sample consists of about 250,000 clones, 84% of them appearing once. There are 15 residues in the CDR3. This clone is medium-sized (0.01 to 0.1%) in the sample. The rearrangement links TRBV12-1 to TRBJ2-5; the D call of TRBD1 is as the table states it, not checked on the DNA. TRBV12-1 represents a pseudogene. Sequencing was performed on peripheral blood. This sequence originates from a man in his fifties or sixties with acute or convalescent COVID-19. The CDR3 is CASSTDRYLRETQYF. The CDR3 DNA reads as TGTGCCAGCAGCACGGACAGATACCTCAGGGAGACCCAGTACTTC.